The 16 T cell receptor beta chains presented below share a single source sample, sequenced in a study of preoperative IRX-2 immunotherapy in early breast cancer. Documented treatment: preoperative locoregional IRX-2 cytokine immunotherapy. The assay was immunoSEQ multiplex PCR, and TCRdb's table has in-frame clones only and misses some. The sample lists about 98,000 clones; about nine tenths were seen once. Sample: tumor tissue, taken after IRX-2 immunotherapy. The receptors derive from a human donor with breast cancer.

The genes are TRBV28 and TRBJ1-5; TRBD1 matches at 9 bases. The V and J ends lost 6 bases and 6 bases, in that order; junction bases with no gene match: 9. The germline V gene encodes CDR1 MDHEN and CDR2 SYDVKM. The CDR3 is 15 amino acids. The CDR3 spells CASSPGQGITQPQHF. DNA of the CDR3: TGTGCCAGCAGCCCCGGACAGGGGATAACTCAGCCCCAGCATTTT.

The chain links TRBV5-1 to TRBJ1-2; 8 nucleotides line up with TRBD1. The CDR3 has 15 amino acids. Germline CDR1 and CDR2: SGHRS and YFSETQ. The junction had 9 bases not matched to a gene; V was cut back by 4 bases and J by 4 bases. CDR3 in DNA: TGCGCCAGCAGCCCGACAGGGGATCCAGGCTATGGCTACACCTTC. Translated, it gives CASSPTGDPGYGYTF. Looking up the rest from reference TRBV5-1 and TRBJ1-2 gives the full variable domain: KAGVTQTPRYLIKTRGQQVTLSCSPISGHRSVSWYQQTPGQGLQFLFEYFSETQRNKGNFPGRFSGRQFSNSRSEMNVSTLELGDSALYLCASSPTGDPGYGYTFGSGTRLTVV.

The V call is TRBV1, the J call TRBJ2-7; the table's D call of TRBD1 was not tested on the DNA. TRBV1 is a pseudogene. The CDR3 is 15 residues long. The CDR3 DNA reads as TGCGCCAGCAGCCTGGACAGGGGTACCGGGTACGAGCAGTACTTC. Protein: CASSLDRGTGYEQYF.

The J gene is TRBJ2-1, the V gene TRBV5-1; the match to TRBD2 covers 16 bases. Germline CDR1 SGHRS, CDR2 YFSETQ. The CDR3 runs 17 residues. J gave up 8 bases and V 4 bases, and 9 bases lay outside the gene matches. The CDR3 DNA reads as TGCGCCAGCAGCCCTCCGGGACTAGCGGGAGGGAGCGATGAGCAGTTCTTC. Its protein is CASSPPGLAGGSDEQFF.

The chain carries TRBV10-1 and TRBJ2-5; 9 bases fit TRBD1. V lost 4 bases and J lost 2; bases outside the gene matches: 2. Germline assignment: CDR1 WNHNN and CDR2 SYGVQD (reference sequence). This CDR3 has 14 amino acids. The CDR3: CASSVGTGQETQYF. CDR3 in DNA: TGCGCCAGCAGTGTTGGGACAGGGCAAGAGACCCAGTACTTC.

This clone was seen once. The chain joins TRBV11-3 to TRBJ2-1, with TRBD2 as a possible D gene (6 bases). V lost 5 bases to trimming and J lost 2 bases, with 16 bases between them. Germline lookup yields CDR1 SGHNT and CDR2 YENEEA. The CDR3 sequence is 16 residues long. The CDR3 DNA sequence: TGTGCCAGCAGCGAAAGACTGGACTATCCCTACAATGAGCAGTTCTTC. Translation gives CASSERLDYPYNEQFF.

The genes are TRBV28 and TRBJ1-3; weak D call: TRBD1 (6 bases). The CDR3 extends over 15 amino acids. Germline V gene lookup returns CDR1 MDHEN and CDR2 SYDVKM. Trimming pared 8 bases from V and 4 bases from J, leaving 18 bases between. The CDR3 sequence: CASAPGRGYGNTIYF. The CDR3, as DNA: TGTGCCAGCGCCCCCGGCAGGGGCTACGGAAACACCATATATTTT.

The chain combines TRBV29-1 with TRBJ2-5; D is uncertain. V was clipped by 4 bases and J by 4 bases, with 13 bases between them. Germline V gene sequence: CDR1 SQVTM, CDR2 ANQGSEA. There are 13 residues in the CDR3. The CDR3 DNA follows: TGCAGCGTTGTAGAAGGATCGGGAGAGACCCAGTACTTC. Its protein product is CSVVEGSGETQYF.

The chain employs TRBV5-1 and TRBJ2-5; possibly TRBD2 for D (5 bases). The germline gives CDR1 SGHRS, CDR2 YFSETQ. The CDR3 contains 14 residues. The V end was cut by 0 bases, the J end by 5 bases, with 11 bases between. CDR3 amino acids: CASSLGGIGETQYF. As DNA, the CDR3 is TGCGCCAGCAGCTTGGGAGGGATTGGGGAGACCCAGTACTTC.

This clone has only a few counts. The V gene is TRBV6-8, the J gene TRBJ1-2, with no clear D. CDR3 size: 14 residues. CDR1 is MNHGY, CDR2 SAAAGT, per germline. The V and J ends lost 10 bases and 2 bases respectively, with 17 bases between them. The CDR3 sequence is CAISGSGPNYGYTF. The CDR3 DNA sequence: TGTGCCATCTCCGGTTCCGGGCCGAACTATGGCTACACCTTC.

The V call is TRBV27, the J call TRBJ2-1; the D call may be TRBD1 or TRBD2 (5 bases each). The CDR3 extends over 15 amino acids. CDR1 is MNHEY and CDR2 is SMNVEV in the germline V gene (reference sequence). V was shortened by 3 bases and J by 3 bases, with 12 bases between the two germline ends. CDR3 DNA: TGTGCCAGCAGTTTTGGGGGTCCCCGCTACAATGAGCAGTTCTTC. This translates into CASSFGGPRYNEQFF.

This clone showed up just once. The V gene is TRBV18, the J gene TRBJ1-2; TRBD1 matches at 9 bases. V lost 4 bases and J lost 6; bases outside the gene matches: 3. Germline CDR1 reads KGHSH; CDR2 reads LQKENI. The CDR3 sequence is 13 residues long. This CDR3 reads CASSLRDRDGYTF. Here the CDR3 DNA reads TGTGCCAGCTCACTCCGGGACAGGGATGGCTACACCTTC.

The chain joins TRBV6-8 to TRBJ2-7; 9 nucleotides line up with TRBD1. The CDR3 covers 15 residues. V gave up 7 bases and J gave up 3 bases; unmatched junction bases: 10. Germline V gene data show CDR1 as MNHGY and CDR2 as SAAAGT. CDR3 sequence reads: CASNYRGTGIYEQYF. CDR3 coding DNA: TGTGCCAGCAACTATCGCGGGACAGGGATCTACGAGCAGTACTTC.

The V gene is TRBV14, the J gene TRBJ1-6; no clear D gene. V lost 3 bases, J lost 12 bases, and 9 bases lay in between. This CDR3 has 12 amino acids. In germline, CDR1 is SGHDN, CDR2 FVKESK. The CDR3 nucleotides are TGTGCCAGCAGCCAGGGAGGGTTACCCCTCCACTTT. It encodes CASSQGGLPLHF.

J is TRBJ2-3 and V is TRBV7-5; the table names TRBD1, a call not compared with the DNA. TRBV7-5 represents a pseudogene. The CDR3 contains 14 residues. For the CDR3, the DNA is TGTGCCAGCAGCTTAAGACAGAGCACAGATACGCAGTATTTT. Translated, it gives CASSLRQSTDTQYF.

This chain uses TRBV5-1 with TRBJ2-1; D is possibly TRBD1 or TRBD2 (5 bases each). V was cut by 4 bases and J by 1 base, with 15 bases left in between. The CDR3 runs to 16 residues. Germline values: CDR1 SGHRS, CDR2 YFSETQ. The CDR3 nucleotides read TGCGCCAGCAGCCTTCTCGGGGCTTCGTCCTACAATGAGCAGTTCTTC. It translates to CASSLLGASSYNEQFF.